One sample yielded the 23 T cell receptor beta chains listed below, sequenced in a study of glioma-infiltrating T cells after dendritic cell vaccination. Indicated time point: after dendritic cell vaccination, including at tumor progression/relapse. Produced via immunoSEQ multiplex PCR; TCRdb's table is partial and in-frame only. This table has 100,000 or so clones, nearly 90% appearing once. The sample was blood, taken after dendritic cell vaccination. These receptors were collected from a human donor with glioblastoma.

The chain couples TRBV5-4 to TRBJ2-3, with 12 bases aligning to TRBD2. The junction had 6 bases not matched to a gene; V was cut back by 2 bases and J by 5 bases. There are 16 residues in the CDR3. CDR1 is SGHNT, CDR2 YYREEE, per germline (reference sequence). The CDR3 bases are TGTGCCAGCAGCTTCGGTTCGACTAGCGGGAGAGATACGCAGTATTTT. Translated: CASSFGSTSGRDTQYF.

The chain has TRBV4-1 and TRBJ2-2; D gene unclear. Trimming removed 0 bases at V and 0 bases at J, with 11 bases between. The CDR3 runs to 17 residues. Germline V gene lookup returns CDR1 MGHRA and CDR2 YSYEKL. The DNA of the CDR3 is TGCGCCAGCAGCCAAGATGCGGTCCTGTCGAACACCGGGGAGCTGTTTTTT. Protein product: CASSQDAVLSNTGELFF.

J is TRBJ2-2 and V is TRBV2; 10 bases are a match to TRBD2. Per the germline V gene, CDR1 is SNHLY and CDR2 is FYNNEI. V gave up 1 base and J gave up 7 bases; unmatched junction bases: 6. CDR3 length: 16 residues. In DNA form, the CDR3 reads TGTGCCAGCAGTGAAGGGGCTAGCGGGAGAGGCGGGGAGCTGTTTTTT. Translating it yields CASSEGASGRGGELFF.

This clone has more than one count but fewer than ten. J is TRBJ2-2 and V is TRBV7-9; 13 nucleotides agree with TRBD2. Germline CDR1 reads SEHNR; CDR2 reads FQNEAQ (reference sequence). Trimming cost V 3 bases and J 5 bases; bases outside gene matches: 0. The CDR3 covers 15 residues. The DNA of the CDR3 is TGTGCCAGCAGCTTGACTAGCGGGGGGACCGGGGAGCTGTTTTTT. Its translation is CASSLTSGGTGELFF.

The chain links TRBV7-3 to TRBJ2-3; D gene ambiguous. Germline V gene sequence: CDR1 SGHTA, CDR2 FQGTGA. Between the trimmed V and J ends, which lost 5 bases and 9 bases, there was a span of 9 bases. The CDR3 contains 11 residues. CDR3 coding DNA: TGTGCCAGCAGCCCCCACAGCACGCAGTATTTT. Translation: CASSPHSTQYF.

This clone has a handful of counts. The genes are TRBV6-6 and TRBJ2-7, with TRBD2 identical over 10 bases. The V gene end was trimmed by 2 bases and the J gene end by 1 base; junction bases not matched to a gene: 2. Per the germline V gene, CDR1 is MNHNY and CDR2 is SVGAGI (reference sequence). The CDR3 consists of 15 residues. The CDR3 nucleotides are TGTGCCAGCAGTTACGGGACTAGCGAATCCTACGAGCAGTACTTC. The encoded protein is CASSYGTSESYEQYF.

This clone showed up just a few times. The chain employs TRBV7-9 and TRBJ2-1, with 10 bases aligning to TRBD1. Per the germline V gene, CDR1 is SEHNR and CDR2 is FQNEAQ (reference sequence). The CDR3 is 13 residues long. The V and J ends lost 5 bases and 6 bases, in that order; junction bases with no gene match: 1. Here the CDR3 reads CASSDRGPNEQFF. The CDR3 region has the DNA TGTGCCAGCAGCGACAGGGGGCCCAATGAGCAGTTCTTC.

This chain connects TRBV2 to TRBJ2-5; 12 nucleotides match TRBD2. V was pared by 6 bases and J by 5 bases, with 7 bases of the junction left unmatched. The germline CDR1 and CDR2 sequences are SNHLY and FYNNEI. CDR3 length: 15 residues. CDR3 sequence: CASSLLAGGSETQYF. The CDR3 coding sequence is TGTGCCAGCAGCTTACTAGCGGGGGGAAGTGAGACCCAGTACTTC.

The V call is TRBV28, the J call TRBJ1-2; D not certain. The germline V gene has CDR1 MDHEN and CDR2 SYDVKM. This CDR3 comprises 13 residues. The V end lost 3 bases, the J end lost 8 bases, and 13 bases lay between the germline ends. CDR3 sequence reads: CASSFGGALGYTF. DNA of the CDR3: TGTGCCAGCAGTTTCGGCGGAGCCTTAGGCTACACCTTC.

This chain links TRBV19 with TRBJ1-1, with 10 bases identical to TRBD1. V dropped 6 bases and J dropped 5; count of bases not matched to a gene: 9. The CDR3 is 15 amino acids. The germline CDR1 and CDR2 sequences are LNHDA and SQIVND (reference sequence). The CDR3, as DNA: TGTGCCAGTAGGATGGGGGGACAGGGGATTACTGAAGCTTTCTTT. It codes for CASRMGGQGITEAFF.

The gene calls are TRBV6-6 and TRBJ1-3; no firm D call. The CDR3 runs 14 residues. Germline loops: CDR1 MNHNY, CDR2 SVGAGI (reference sequence). Trimming left V 8 bases short and J 0 bases short, with 11 bases between. The CDR3 DNA follows: TGTGCCAGCCTGAGGCAAGGCTCTGGAAACACCATATATTTT. It encodes CASLRQGSGNTIYF.

The rearrangement links TRBV30 to TRBJ2-3; possible D gene TRBD2, 7 bases. Germline V lookup: CDR1 GTSNPN, CDR2 SVGIG (reference sequence). This CDR3 spans 15 amino acids. V was trimmed by 0 bases and J by 2 bases, leaving 12 bases between them. This CDR3 is CAWSVDGGPTDTQYF. CDR3 nucleotides: TGTGCCTGGAGTGTGGACGGGGGGCCCACAGATACGCAGTATTTT.

The chain carries TRBV20-1 and TRBJ2-7, with TRBD2 as a possible D gene (5 bases). Deletions cut 7 bases from V and 3 bases from J, with 10 bases between. This CDR3 is 11 amino acids long. Germline V lookup: CDR1 DFQATT, CDR2 SNEGSKA (reference sequence). This CDR3 reads CSEPDYYEQYF. The CDR3 DNA reads as TGCAGTGAGCCCGACTACTACGAGCAGTACTTC.

The V and J genes are TRBV13 and TRBJ2-1; tentative D call: TRBD2 (5 bases). V was shortened by 2 bases and J by 4 bases, with 6 bases between the two germline ends. This CDR3 is 13 amino acids long. Germline loops: CDR1 PRHDT, CDR2 FYEKMQ (reference sequence). In DNA, the CDR3 is TGTGCCAGCAGCTTACGCGGGTACAATGAGCAGTTCTTC. Translated, it gives CASSLRGYNEQFF.

The chain has TRBV5-8 and TRBJ2-7, with 13 bases identical to TRBD2. Germline CDR1 reads SGHTS; CDR2 reads YDEGEE. The CDR3 is 15 amino acids. V lost 4 bases, J lost 2 bases, and 3 bases stayed unmatched. The CDR3 DNA is TGTGCCAGCAGCCAAGGGACTAGCGGGACCTACGAGCAGTACTTC. Translating gives CASSQGTSGTYEQYF.

The chain is built from TRBV5-4 and TRBJ2-7, with D perhaps TRBD2 (7 bases). V was cut by 4 bases and J by 5 bases, with 16 bases left in between. Germline V gives CDR1 SGHNT, CDR2 YYREEE (reference sequence). This CDR3 contains 14 residues. The CDR3 is CASSLGGAWDEQYF. The CDR3, as DNA: TGTGCCAGCAGCCTTGGGGGGGCGTGGGACGAGCAGTACTTC.

The gene calls are TRBV5-4 and TRBJ1-3; tentatively, D is TRBD1 (6 bases). Trimming stripped 0 bases from V and 4 bases from J, with 11 bases between. Germline values: CDR1 SGHNT, CDR2 YYREEE (reference sequence). This CDR3 contains 15 residues. This chain's CDR3 is CASSLGVGAGNTIYF. In DNA, the CDR3 is TGTGCCAGCAGCTTGGGTGTGGGGGCGGGAAACACCATATATTTT.

This chain links TRBV5-1 with TRBJ1-3, with D perhaps matching TRBD1 (6 bases). Deletions cut 4 bases from V and 0 bases from J, with 14 bases between. CDR3 length: 16 residues. Germline loops: CDR1 SGHRS, CDR2 YFSETQ. CDR3 in DNA: TGCGCCAGCAGCGCGACACAGGGCCTCTCTGGAAACACCATATATTTT. Translating gives CASSATQGLSGNTIYF.

This chain links TRBV10-1 with TRBJ1-6; D not resolved. The CDR3 is 14 residues long. Germline CDR1 reads WNHNN; CDR2 reads SYGVQD (reference sequence). Trimming left V 7 bases short and J 9 bases short, with 16 bases between. In nucleotides, the CDR3 is TGCGCCAGCACCCGGGATCTCCTGGGTTCACCCCTCCACTTT. This codes for CASTRDLLGSPLHF.

This clone has a handful of counts. The genes are TRBV5-1 and TRBJ2-7; 10 bases are a match to TRBD2. Germline V CDR1 and CDR2: SGHRS, YFSETQ. V trimming: 1 base; J trimming: 3 bases; junction bases outside the gene matches: 4. The CDR3 is made up of 15 amino acids. The CDR3: CASSLLAGALYEQYF. As DNA, the CDR3 is TGCGCCAGCAGCTTGCTAGCGGGGGCCCTCTACGAGCAGTACTTC.

The genes are TRBV5-1 and TRBJ1-3; D is possibly TRBD1 (5 bases). Germline V lookup: CDR1 SGHRS, CDR2 YFSETQ. This CDR3 has 16 residues. The ends were cut back, 0 bases at V and 3 bases at J, with 13 bases in the middle. Here the CDR3 DNA reads TGCGCCAGCAGCTTGGCTCCTCATCAGGGTGGAAACACCATATATTTT. Residues: CASSLAPHQGGNTIYF.

This chain uses TRBV7-6 with TRBJ2-2; no definite D call. In germline, CDR1 is SGHVS, CDR2 FNYEAQ. The ends were cut back, 7 bases at V and 1 base at J, with 10 bases in the middle. This CDR3 has 14 amino acids. CDR3 sequence (DNA): TGTGCCAGCACCTTTTCCGGGAACACCGGGGAGCTGTTTTTT. It encodes CASTFSGNTGELFF.

The rearrangement joins TRBV5-1 to TRBJ2-7, with 7 bases aligning to TRBD1. Per germline, CDR1 SGHRS and CDR2 YFSETQ. V trimming: 1 base; J trimming: 5 bases; junction bases outside the gene matches: 3. CDR3 length: 13 amino acids. The CDR3 sequence is CASSLQQGNEQYF. CDR3 coding DNA: TGCGCCAGCAGCTTGCAACAGGGGAACGAGCAGTACTTC.